Each of the 5 T cell receptor beta chains below was sequenced from the same sample in a study of shared clonotypes between healthy human individuals. Libraries were prepared by immunoSEQ multiplex PCR; TCRdb keeps only in-frame clonotypes and omits some of them. This table has fewer than 2.5 million clones, roughly 93% appearing once. The sequencing sample was made of naive CD4+ T cells from PBMCs. Subset specified: CD45RA+ positively selected. The receptors here all came from a man aged 18 to 35 in good health. Some clones in this sample may be carry-over from other donors' samples.

The chain combines TRBV6-5 with TRBJ2-2; maybe TRBD1 (6 bases). CDR1 and CDR2 (germline): MNHEY, SVGAGI. The CDR3 has 14 residues. Deletions cut 6 bases from V and 6 bases from J, with 14 bases between. CDR3 nucleotides: TGTGCCAGCAGGGGGGCAGGGGCCTCCGGGGAGCTGTTTTTT. Translated, it gives CASRGAGASGELFF.

CDR3 sequence: CASSVGGGLPTNEKLFF. The CDR3 DNA follows: TGTGCCAGCAGCGTAGGAGGAGGGCTCCCAACTAATGAAAAACTGTTTTTT. This rearrangement joins TRBV9 to TRBJ1-4, with D unclear. Trimming stripped 0 bases from V and 0 bases from J, with 12 bases between. Germline-derived CDR1 and CDR2 are SGDLS and YYNGEE. The CDR3 has 17 amino acids.

This chain links TRBV7-2 with TRBJ2-7; 8 bases fit TRBD1. The CDR3 has 15 residues. The germline V gene has CDR1 SGHTA and CDR2 FQGNSA. The junction had 8 bases not matched to a gene; V was cut back by 5 bases and J by 2 bases. For the CDR3, the DNA is TGTGCCAGCAGCCTAGGACAGGGCTGGGCCTACGAGCAGTACTTC. Protein product: CASSLGQGWAYEQYF.

J is TRBJ2-7 and V is TRBV6-1; 11 nucleotides line up with TRBD2. There are 20 residues in the CDR3. In germline, CDR1 is MNHNS, CDR2 SASEGT. With 4 bases clipped from V and 0 bases from J, the junction kept 17 bases outside the gene matches. The CDR3 sequence is CASSASGLGLADQSSYEQYF. The CDR3, as DNA: TGTGCCAGCAGTGCCTCCGGCCTGGGACTAGCGGATCAGAGCTCCTACGAGCAGTACTTC.

This chain links TRBV5-5 with TRBJ1-5; D not resolved. The CDR3 is made up of 13 amino acids. CDR1 and CDR2 (germline): SGHKS, YYEKEE (reference sequence). V lost 3 bases and J lost 6, with 10 bases in between. CDR3 coding DNA: TGTGCCAGCAGCTGGGATAGGTTTCAGCCCCAGCATTTT. It is translated as CASSWDRFQPQHF.